One sample yielded the 11 T cell receptor beta chains listed below, sequenced in a study of regulatory T cells in long-lasting Graves disease. Building the TCR beta libraries relied on iRepertoire HTBI primers, and CDR3 regions underwent Arm-PCR. One entry per CDR3 protein results from TCRdb running MiXCR on the multiplex PCR reads. The table includes approximately 400,000 distinct CDR3 sequences, roughly 12% detected once. Time point given: newly diagnosed GD, antithyroid drugs for less than 3 months. With RNA extracted from PBMCs as input, the TCR library was made. The sample was also linked to a second study, of T cells in Graves' hyperthyroidism and ophthalmopathy.

This sample comprised peripheral blood mononuclear cells (PBMCs), obtained at new diagnosis, from a patient treated with antithyroid drugs. The receptors shown here come from a woman between 18 and 29 years old with Graves disease.

This clonotype was recorded at least ten times. The chain is built from TRBV7-2 and TRBJ2-2; 7 nucleotides line up with TRBD2. Losses at the gene ends were 2 bases for V and 1 base for J; bases not matched to a gene: 1. The CDR3 length is 15 residues. Germline V CDR1 and CDR2: SGHTA, FQGNSA. CDR3: CASSLTGGNTGELFF. The CDR3 region has the DNA TGTGCCAGCAGCTTAACGGGGGGGAACACCGGGGAGCTGTTTTTT. The full variable domain, completed using reference TRBV7-2 and TRBJ2-2, is GAGVSQSPSNKVTEKGKDVELRCDPISGHTALYWYRQSLGQGLEFLIYFQGNSAPDKSGLPSDRFSAERTGGSVSTLTIQRTQQEDSAVYLCASSLTGGNTGELFFGEGSRLTVL.

This clonotype was seen repeatedly, ten times or more. J is TRBJ2-1 and V is TRBV7-9, with D perhaps TRBD2 (6 bases). V shed 5 bases and J shed 9 bases, with 14 bases lying between them. The CDR3 totals 13 residues. Germline V lookup: CDR1 SEHNR, CDR2 FQNEAQ (reference sequence). In DNA, the CDR3 is TGTGCCAGCAGCCCGACCGGGGGTGGTGAGCAGTTCTTC. Its translation is CASSPTGGGEQFF.

The chain joins TRBV7-9 to TRBJ2-7; 9 nucleotides match TRBD1. CDR1 is SEHNR and CDR2 is FQNEAQ in the germline V gene (reference sequence). The length of the CDR3 is 15 residues. The V gene end was trimmed by 5 bases and the J gene end by 3 bases; junction bases not matched to a gene: 8. CDR3 coding DNA: TGTGCCAGCAGCCACATGGGACAGGGTAACTACGAGCAGTACGTC. This sequence encodes CASSHMGQGNYEQYV.

In this sample, this clonotype turned up many times. The rearrangement joins TRBV27 to TRBJ2-7; the match to TRBD1 covers 8 bases. Germline CDR1 reads MNHEY; CDR2 reads SMNVEV (reference sequence). The CDR3 has 13 amino acids. Trimming removed 8 bases from V and 2 bases from J; junction bases left unmatched: 5. The CDR3 DNA follows: TGTGCCAGCGGGACAGGCCTGACCTACGAGCAGTACTTC. Its protein is CASGTGLTYEQYF.

A remark on this clonotype: A far larger clone is only one base removed, so a read error is likely. This chain uses TRBV12-3 or TRBV12-4 with TRBJ2-3; possible D gene TRBD2, 5 bases. CDR3 length equals 19 residues. CDR3 protein: CTSSLPEEDETFSTDTQYF. For the CDR3, the DNA is TGTACCAGCAGTTTACCGGAGGAGGATGAGACTTTTAGCACAGATACGCAGTATTTT.

Many counts were recorded for this clonotype. This chain joins TRBV7-2 and TRBJ2-3, with TRBD2 identical over 11 bases. This CDR3 spans 17 amino acids. The V and J ends lost 1 base and 6 bases, in that order; junction bases with no gene match: 9. CDR1 and CDR2 from the germline V gene are SGHTA and FQGNSA. CDR3 sequence reads: CASSLVGWSSGRDTQYF. For the CDR3, the DNA is TGTGCCAGCAGCTTAGTGGGGTGGTCTAGCGGGAGGGATACGCAGTATTTT.

The V gene is TRBV10-1, the J gene TRBJ2-2; a possible D gene is TRBD2 (6 bases). Trimming shortened V by 2 bases and J by 4 bases, and 14 bases separated the two germline ends. The germline V gene encodes CDR1 WNHNN and CDR2 SYGVQD (reference sequence). The CDR3 sequence is 16 residues long. The CDR3 sequence: CASSEAGPGSTGELFF. The DNA for the CDR3 is TGCGCCAGCAGTGAGGCGGGACCGGGAAGCACCGGGGAGCTGTTTTTT.

This clonotype was detected many times. The V and J genes are TRBV11-2 and TRBJ2-5; maybe TRBD1 (5 bases). The CDR3 length is 14 residues. With 4 bases removed from V and 4 bases from J, the gap between germline ends came to 13 bases. Germline CDR1 SGHAT, CDR2 FQNNGV. The CDR3 bases are TGTGCCAGCAGCTCCATGACTGGGGCAGAGACCCAGTACTTC. Translation: CASSSMTGAETQYF.

This clonotype was detected many times. The V call is TRBV18, the J call TRBJ2-1, with unresolved D. CDR3 size: 13 residues. V lost 0 bases and J lost 5, with 5 bases in between. The germline gives CDR1 KGHSH, CDR2 LQKENI. The chain's CDR3 is CASSPPVNNEQFF. The CDR3, as DNA: TGTGCCAGCTCACCACCGGTTAACAATGAGCAGTTCTTC.

In this sample, this clonotype turned up many times. This chain links TRBV29-1 with TRBJ1-2; 8 bases fit TRBD1. The CDR3 loop spans 13 amino acids. CDR1 SQVTM and CDR2 ANQGSEA come from the germline V gene. After removal of 3 bases from V and 3 bases from J, the junction contained 3 bases not matched to a gene. CDR3 residues: CSVETTGDYGYTF. The CDR3 nucleotides read TGCAGCGTTGAGACGACAGGGGACTATGGCTACACCTTC.

This clonotype was seen repeatedly, ten times or more. V usage is TRBV28 and J usage is TRBJ2-3; D is unclear. This CDR3 spans 14 amino acids. Trimming cost V 3 bases and J 2 bases, with 9 bases left between them. The germline CDR1 and CDR2 sequences are MDHEN and SYDVKM. The CDR3 protein is CASSLLGNTDTQYF. CDR3 DNA sequence: TGTGCCAGCAGTTTGCTAGGGAACACAGATACGCAGTATTTT. The full variable domain, with the rest looked up from reference TRBV28 and TRBJ2-3, is DVKVTQSSRYLVKRTGEKVFLECVQDMDHENMFWYRQDPGLGLRLIYFSYDVKMKEKGDIPEGYSVSREKKERFSLILESASTNQTSMYLCASSLLGNTDTQYFGPGTRLTVL.